This record looks at one TCR beta chain sequence and its context. Its antigen is not known. The data stem from a study of T cell responses to AZD1222 COVID-19 vaccine. Study at large: Second doses at about 4 or about 12 weeks were pooled. Study observations and caveats: Only a handful of AZD1222 recipients were seropositive at baseline. Variant regions that are unmutated are reportedly the target of nearly half of spike-specific TCRs. Repertoires were obtained only post-peak T cell response.

TCRdb keeps only in-frame clones here, not all; method: immunoSEQ multiplex PCR. The data show over 100,000 clones, with 80% to 90% seen just once and roughly 2.3% held by the top ten. The sequencing here drew on peripheral blood, taken on day 0 of AZD1222 vaccination. This TCR derives from an adult in good health.

Written as DNA, the CDR3 is TGTGCCAGCAGCTTAGTCGGGAGGGCCGAGGGTGAGCAGTTCTTC. Translation gives CASSLVGRAEGEQFF. The chain employs TRBV7-6 and TRBJ2-1; 8 positions agree with TRBD2. Losses at the gene ends were 1 base for V and 9 bases for J; bases not matched to a gene: 8. CDR1 is SGHVS, CDR2 FNYEAQ, per germline. The CDR3 loop spans 15 amino acids.